These 29 T cell receptor beta chains came from one sample sequenced in a study of cytomegalovirus exposure and HLA in healthy donors. Use of 60 Vbeta and 13 Jbeta primers characterized the PCR. The protocol was immunoSEQ multiplex PCR, while the TCRdb copy is restricted to in-frame clones and leaves out a portion. The sample has about 120,000 clones, approximately 81% seen once. Sequencing was performed on PBMCs. The receptors stem from a woman in her twenties or thirties in good health and CMV-seronegative.

This sequence joins TRBV7-2 and TRBJ1-2; no firm D call. Germline CDR1 is SGHTA and CDR2 is FQGNSA. The V end lost 1 base, the J end lost 6 bases, and 12 bases lay between the germline ends. The CDR3 is made up of 14 amino acids. Written as DNA, the CDR3 is TGTGCCAGCAGCTTAGGATTCCTCACGGATGGCTACACCTTC. Translating gives CASSLGFLTDGYTF.

This clone came up once. J is TRBJ2-7 and V is TRBV4-3, with 9 bases identical to TRBD2. Per the germline V gene, CDR1 is LGHNA and CDR2 is YSLEER. J lost 3 bases, V lost 0 bases, and 3 bases had no gene match. This CDR3 is built from 15 residues. The CDR3 sequence: CASSQETTSGYEQYF. DNA of the CDR3: TGCGCCAGCAGCCAAGAAACGACTAGCGGCTACGAGCAGTACTTC.

This clone occurred once. This chain joins TRBV28 and TRBJ2-5, with 9 bases identical to TRBD2. V gave up 6 bases and J gave up 4 bases; unmatched junction bases: 9. The CDR3 spans 15 residues. Germline-derived CDR1 and CDR2 are MDHEN and SYDVKM. The CDR3 coding sequence is TGTGCCAGCAGCTCTTTTACAGCGGGAGGAGAGACCCAGTACTTC. Protein: CASSSFTAGGETQYF.

The chain links TRBV5-1 to TRBJ2-1, with 8 positions matching TRBD2. The V and J ends lost 1 base and 9 bases, in that order; junction bases with no gene match: 9. Germline loops: CDR1 SGHRS, CDR2 YFSETQ. The CDR3 sequence is 15 residues long. The CDR3 DNA reads TGCGCCAGCAGCTTGTCCCCGGGAGGGCCAGGTGAGCAGTTCTTC. Translation gives CASSLSPGGPGEQFF.

The J gene is TRBJ2-2, the V gene TRBV4-1; a weak D match, TRBD2 (6 bases). The CDR3 length is 15 residues. Looked up from germline, CDR1 is MGHRA and CDR2 is YSYEKL. The V gene lost 0 bases and the J gene lost 6 bases, with 11 bases spanning the gap. In DNA form, the CDR3 reads TGCGCCAGCAGCCAAGAGAGGGAGGTCCCCGGGGAGCTGTTTTTT. It is translated as CASSQEREVPGELFF.

The gene calls are TRBV9 and TRBJ1-4; D may be TRBD1 (6 bases). The CDR3 consists of 15 residues. Germline V gene lookup returns CDR1 SGDLS and CDR2 YYNGEE. V lost 3 bases and J lost 5, with 14 bases in between. The CDR3 DNA reads as TGTGCCAGCAGCGCAGAAGGACAGATAAATGAAAAACTGTTTTTT. It is translated as CASSAEGQINEKLFF.

CDR3 residues: CASSTLAGGSDTQYF. As DNA, the CDR3 is TGTGCCAGCAGCACTCTAGCGGGAGGTTCAGATACGCAGTATTTT. The chain links TRBV7-2 to TRBJ2-3, with TRBD2 identical over 11 bases. CDR3 length: 15 amino acids. Germline V gene sequence: CDR1 SGHTA, CDR2 FQGNSA. V lost 5 bases to trimming and J lost 4 bases; unmatched junction nucleotides: 5.

This chain connects TRBV6-5 to TRBJ2-7; TRBD2 matches at 7 bases. The ends lost 6 bases at V and 0 bases at J; junction bases unmatched: 5. CDR3 length: 14 residues. Germline V gene sequence: CDR1 MNHEY, CDR2 SVGAGI. The CDR3 loop reads CASRLRDYSYEQYF. Here the CDR3 DNA reads TGTGCCAGCAGGCTCCGGGACTACTCCTACGAGCAGTACTTC.

The chain joins TRBV5-1 to TRBJ2-5, with TRBD2 matching over 11 bases. V lost 6 bases to trimming and J lost 1 base; unmatched junction nucleotides: 5. The CDR3 has 15 residues. Germline loops: CDR1 SGHRS, CDR2 YFSETQ. CDR3 DNA sequence: TGCGCCAGCAACGGACTAGCGGGCCCCCAAGAGACCCAGTACTTC. Amino acid sequence: CASNGLAGPQETQYF.

The chain recombines TRBV29-1 with TRBJ1-4, with a tentative D call TRBD1 (6 bases). Germline V CDR1 and CDR2: SQVTM, ANQGSEA. There are 13 residues in the CDR3. V lost 5 bases and J lost 10, with 17 bases in between. CDR3 coding DNA: TGCAGCGTTTACGGACAGCCTGATGGAAAACTGTTTTTT. The encoded protein is CSVYGQPDGKLFF.

The chain combines TRBV28 with TRBJ2-5, with TRBD2 as a possible D gene (6 bases). Germline CDR1 reads MDHEN; CDR2 reads SYDVKM. With 6 bases removed from V and 3 bases from J, the gap between germline ends came to 11 bases. CDR3 length equals 13 residues. The CDR3 bases are TGTGCCAGCAGCAAATCGGGAGAAGAGACCCAGTACTTC. Amino acids: CASSKSGEETQYF.

This chain connects TRBV9 to TRBJ2-7; 7 bases align to TRBD1. The CDR3 is 12 residues long. With 7 bases clipped from V and 6 bases from J, the junction kept 7 bases outside the gene matches. Germline values: CDR1 SGDLS, CDR2 YYNGEE. The CDR3 DNA reads as TGTGCCAGCGGTACAGGGGTCTCCGAGCAGTACTTC. Protein sequence: CASGTGVSEQYF. The full variable domain, with the rest looked up from reference TRBV9 and TRBJ2-7, is DSGVTQTPKHLITATGQRVTLRCSPRSGDLSVYWYQQSLDQGLQFLIQYYNGEERAKGNILERFSAQQFPDLHSELNLSSLELGDSALYFCASGTGVSEQYFGPGTRLTVT.

The V and J genes are TRBV6-5 and TRBJ1-1; 8 positions agree with TRBD1. V gave up 4 bases and J gave up 2 bases; unmatched junction bases: 3. The CDR3 runs to 14 residues. From germline, CDR1 is MNHEY and CDR2 SVGAGI. CDR3 region: CASSSGTGNTEAFF. CDR3 DNA: TGTGCCAGCAGTTCCGGGACAGGTAACACTGAAGCTTTCTTT.

This chain joins TRBV10-3 and TRBJ2-3, with D perhaps matching TRBD1 (6 bases). This CDR3 is 14 amino acids long. Trimming removed 6 bases at V and 6 bases at J, with 16 bases between. The V gene's germline CDR1 is ENHRY and CDR2 SYGVKD. This CDR3 reads CAISAITGMDTQYF. The CDR3 DNA sequence: TGTGCCATCAGCGCTATTACAGGGATGGATACGCAGTATTTT.

J is TRBJ1-1 and V is TRBV27; D gene ambiguous. The CDR3 totals 14 residues. V shed 8 bases and J shed 0 bases, with 13 bases lying between them. Germline values: CDR1 MNHEY, CDR2 SMNVEV (reference sequence). CDR3 amino acids: CASRSGFMNTEAFF. DNA of the CDR3: TGTGCCAGCCGATCAGGATTCATGAACACTGAAGCTTTCTTT.

As regards this clone: The sample contains more than one DNA sequence encoding this CDR3. The genes are TRBV28 and TRBJ1-2; tentatively, D is TRBD1 (6 bases). The CDR3 is 13 amino acids. CDR1 is MDHEN, CDR2 SYDVKM, per germline. Trimming took off 2 bases at V and 2 bases at J, with 6 bases between the two ends. The CDR3 sequence: CASSLRGNYGYTF. CDR3 sequence (DNA): TGTGCCAGCAGTTTAAGGGGGAACTATGGCTACACCTTC.

The rearrangement links TRBV9 to TRBJ2-2; 10 bases match TRBD1. The CDR3 is 16 amino acids. Germline V gives CDR1 SGDLS, CDR2 YYNGEE. The V and J ends lost 4 bases and 4 bases, in that order; junction bases with no gene match: 7. The CDR3 coding sequence is TGTGCCAGCAGCCACGGGGGACAGGGGCGCACCGGGGAGCTGTTTTTT. Protein product: CASSHGGQGRTGELFF.

This sequence joins TRBV7-3 and TRBJ2-1, with a tentative D call TRBD1 (5 bases). This CDR3 is 15 amino acids long. V was clipped by 2 bases and J by 9 bases, with 17 bases between them. Germline values: CDR1 SGHTA, CDR2 FQGTGA. This CDR3 reads CASSLARAGRGEQFF. CDR3 DNA sequence: TGTGCCAGCAGCTTAGCCAGGGCCGGGCGAGGTGAGCAGTTCTTC.

DNA of the CDR3: TGTGCCAGCAGCCCCTCCCAGCGGGGGACAGATACGCAGTATTTT. It specifies CASSPSQRGTDTQYF. The V gene is TRBV7-2, the J gene TRBJ2-3; 8 positions match TRBD2. Per the germline V gene, CDR1 is SGHTA and CDR2 is FQGNSA. The CDR3 spans 15 residues. V lost 5 bases to trimming and J lost 3 bases; unmatched junction nucleotides: 7.

The chain uses TRBV6-1 and TRBJ1-1; D uncertain. Germline CDR1 reads MNHNS; CDR2 reads SASEGT. V dropped 3 bases and J dropped 5 bases, with 7 bases sitting between them. The CDR3 loop spans 12 amino acids. CDR3 amino acids: CASSETETEAFF. The CDR3 region has the DNA TGTGCCAGCAGTGAGACTGAAACTGAAGCTTTCTTT.

The CDR3 bases are TGCAGTTCGGCGGCGGGAGGCAGGGTAGATACGCAGTATTTT. Translated: CSSAAGGRVDTQYF. The chain has TRBV29-1 and TRBJ2-3; 8 bases are a match to TRBD2. The CDR3 totals 14 residues. CDR1 SQVTM and CDR2 ANQGSEA come from the germline V gene.

The CDR3 DNA reads as TGTGCCAGCAGCCCGCCGGGGTCGAGAACAGATACGCAGTATTTT. It encodes CASSPPGSRTDTQYF. The chain joins TRBV28 to TRBJ2-3; possible D gene TRBD2, 5 bases. This CDR3 comprises 15 residues. Per the germline V gene, CDR1 is MDHEN and CDR2 is SYDVKM. V gave up 6 bases and J gave up 3 bases, with 16 bases separating them. The whole variable domain, filled in from reference TRBV28 and TRBJ2-3, reads DVKVTQSSRYLVKRTGEKVFLECVQDMDHENMFWYRQDPGLGLRLIYFSYDVKMKEKGDIPEGYSVSREKKERFSLILESASTNQTSMYLCASSPPGSRTDTQYFGPGTRLTVL.

The chain joins TRBV5-1 to TRBJ2-1; 13 bases align to TRBD2. The germline V gene encodes CDR1 SGHRS and CDR2 YFSETQ. CDR3 size: 20 residues. The junction had 19 bases not matched to a gene; V was cut back by 3 bases and J by 7 bases. In DNA form, the CDR3 reads TGCGCCAGCAGCTACACTAGCGGGAGGGCCAGGGAGTTAGGTGAGAATGAGCAGTTCTTC. It yields the protein CASSYTSGRARELGENEQFF.

The chain has TRBV5-1 and TRBJ1-6; D is uncertain. Trimming removed 0 bases at V and 10 bases at J, with 11 bases between. CDR3 size: 14 residues. Per germline, CDR1 SGHRS and CDR2 YFSETQ. The CDR3 nucleotides read TGCGCCAGCAGCTTGGAGGAACTAGGATCACCCCTCCACTTT. It translates to CASSLEELGSPLHF.

This chain joins TRBV6-4 and TRBJ2-1, with 7 bases fitting TRBD2. The CDR3 is 15 amino acids. Germline V gene lookup returns CDR1 MRHNA and CDR2 SNTAGT. V dropped 0 bases and J dropped 9; count of bases not matched to a gene: 8. The DNA for the CDR3 is TGTGCCAGCAGTGACTCGAGGAGCGGGAAGGCTGAGCAGTTCTTC. Its protein is CASSDSRSGKAEQFF.

The chain employs TRBV28 and TRBJ1-5; tentatively, D is TRBD1 (5 bases). The V gene lost 2 bases and the J gene lost 6 bases, with 8 bases spanning the gap. The V gene's germline CDR1 is MDHEN and CDR2 SYDVKM. The CDR3 totals 13 residues. The CDR3 nucleotides read TGTGCCAGCAGTTTAAGGGGAGGTCAGCCCCAGCATTTT. Protein sequence: CASSLRGGQPQHF.

The chain carries TRBV6-5 and TRBJ2-2; 16 bases line up with TRBD2. The ends lost 8 bases at V and 6 bases at J; junction bases unmatched: 3. The CDR3 sequence is 15 residues long. Looked up from germline, CDR1 is MNHEY and CDR2 is SVGAGI. The CDR3 DNA sequence: TGTGCCAGCCTGGGACTAGCGGGAGGGGCCGGGGAGCTGTTTTTT. Translation gives CASLGLAGGAGELFF.

The rearrangement joins TRBV5-6 to TRBJ2-3; D possibly corresponds to TRBD2 (5 bases). V lost 0 bases to trimming and J lost 1 base, with 12 bases between them. This CDR3 contains 16 residues. From germline, CDR1 is SGHDT and CDR2 YYEEEE. The CDR3 coding sequence is TGTGCCAGCAGCTTGGGGCCTGGCGGGCGCACAGATACGCAGTATTTT. Its translation: CASSLGPGGRTDTQYF.

The rearrangement uses TRBV5-1 and TRBJ2-1; D is possibly TRBD2 (6 bases). The ends were cut back, 4 bases at V and 5 bases at J, with 16 bases in the middle. This CDR3 spans 15 amino acids. Germline CDR1 SGHRS, CDR2 YFSETQ. CDR3 sequence (DNA): TGCGCCAGCAGCGGTGGAGCGGGCCTCCACAATGAGCAGTTCTTC. This gives the protein CASSGGAGLHNEQFF.